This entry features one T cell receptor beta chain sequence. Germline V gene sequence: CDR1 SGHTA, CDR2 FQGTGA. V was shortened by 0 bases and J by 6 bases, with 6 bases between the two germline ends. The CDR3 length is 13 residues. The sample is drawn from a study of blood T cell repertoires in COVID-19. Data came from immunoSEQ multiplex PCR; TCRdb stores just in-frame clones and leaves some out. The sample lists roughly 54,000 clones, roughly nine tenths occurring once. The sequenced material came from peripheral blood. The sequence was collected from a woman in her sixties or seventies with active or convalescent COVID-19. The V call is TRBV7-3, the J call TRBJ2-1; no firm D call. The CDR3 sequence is CASSLTTPNEQFF. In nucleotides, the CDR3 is TGTGCCAGCAGCTTAACGACTCCCAATGAGCAGTTCTTC.